Below are 18 T cell receptor beta chains sequenced from a single sample in a study of shared clonotypes between healthy human individuals. The data were produced by immunoSEQ multiplex PCR, yet TCRdb's version contains in-frame clones alone and is incomplete. Among roughly 1.4 million clones listed, approximately 98.5% were seen once. The sample comprised naive CD4+ T cells sorted from blood. Subset meaning: CD45RA+ positively selected. These receptor sequences come from a man aged 25 to 40 in good health.

The V and J genes are TRBV6-5 and TRBJ1-5; D possibly corresponds to TRBD1 (5 bases). This CDR3 contains 15 residues. Trimming removed 6 bases at V and 0 bases at J, with 12 bases between. The germline CDR1 and CDR2 sequences are MNHEY and SVGAGI. For the CDR3, the DNA is TGTGCCAGCAGACAGACAGATTATAGCAATCAGCCCCAGCATTTT. Translated, it gives CASRQTDYSNQPQHF.

The chain links TRBV7-2 to TRBJ2-1, with unresolved D. Trimming took 3 bases from V and 2 from J, leaving 20 bases between them. CDR1 is SGHTA and CDR2 is FQGNSA in the germline V gene. This CDR3 region has 18 residues. The CDR3 spells CASSFRFIEVPPYNEQFF. The CDR3 nucleotides read TGTGCCAGCAGCTTCCGGTTCATAGAGGTACCTCCCTACAATGAGCAGTTCTTC. The full variable domain, completed using reference TRBV7-2 and TRBJ2-1, is GAGVSQSPSNKVTEKGKDVELRCDPISGHTALYWYRQSLGQGLEFLIYFQGNSAPDKSGLPSDRFSAERTGGSVSTLTIQRTQQEDSAVYLCASSFRFIEVPPYNEQFFGPGTRLTVL.

As regards this clone: This sample also contains other DNA sequences that code for the same CDR3. The chain couples TRBV18 to TRBJ2-1; no firm D call. The CDR3 extends over 14 amino acids. Germline V gene sequence: CDR1 KGHSH, CDR2 LQKENI. Trimming stripped 3 bases from V and 0 bases from J, with 6 bases between. CDR3 loop: CASSPLSSYNEQFF. The CDR3 DNA is TGTGCCAGCTCACCGCTGAGCTCCTACAATGAGCAGTTCTTC.

The V call is TRBV7-9, the J call TRBJ1-2, with D unclear. The CDR3 spans 14 residues. The germline V gene encodes CDR1 SEHNR and CDR2 FQNEAQ (reference sequence). Trimming cost V 5 bases and J 6 bases, with 16 bases left between them. CDR3 in amino acids: CASSPGSWKNGYTF. The CDR3 nucleotides read TGTGCCAGCAGCCCCGGGTCATGGAAGAATGGCTACACCTTC.

J is TRBJ2-5 and V is TRBV7-9; TRBD2 matches at 9 bases. Germline V gives CDR1 SEHNR, CDR2 FQNEAQ (reference sequence). Unmatched junction bases numbered 9, after V lost 5 bases and J lost 5 bases. The CDR3 sequence is 15 residues long. Here the CDR3 reads CASSPRREGRETQYF. DNA for the CDR3: TGTGCCAGCAGCCCCAGGCGGGAGGGCCGGGAGACCCAGTACTTC.

The sample holds one count of this clone. The sample has other DNA sequences that encode this CDR3 too. The chain employs TRBV5-1 and TRBJ2-7; D not resolved. The germline V gene has CDR1 SGHRS and CDR2 YFSETQ. V shed 0 bases and J shed 3 bases, with 7 bases lying between them. This CDR3 is built from 13 residues. In nucleotides, the CDR3 is TGCGCCAGCAGCTTGGCCGCCAGCTACGAGCAGTACTTC. This codes for CASSLAASYEQYF.

This chain uses TRBV7-2 with TRBJ2-6; no clear D gene. V was pared by 3 bases and J by 4 bases, with 7 bases between. There are 14 residues in the CDR3. The germline V gene encodes CDR1 SGHTA and CDR2 FQGNSA. The CDR3: CASSFGPGANVLTF. The CDR3 DNA sequence: TGTGCCAGCAGCTTCGGGCCCGGGGCCAACGTCCTGACTTTC.

The rearrangement uses TRBV7-2 and TRBJ1-1; no reliable D call. The germline gives CDR1 SGHTA, CDR2 FQGNSA. The ends were cut back, 5 bases at V and 4 bases at J, with 2 bases in the middle. The CDR3 length is 10 residues. The CDR3 here is CASSVTEAFF. The CDR3 bases are TGTGCCAGCAGCGTCACTGAAGCTTTCTTT.

V and J are TRBV29-1 and TRBJ1-1; D uncertain. This CDR3 region has 12 residues. V lost 7 bases to trimming and J lost 1 base, with 10 bases between them. In germline, CDR1 is SQVTM, CDR2 ANQGSEA. The CDR3, as DNA: TGCAGCGGTCTTTCGGCGAACACTGAAGCTTTCTTT. Translated: CSGLSANTEAFF.

This chain links TRBV2 with TRBJ2-7; D may be TRBD1 (7 bases). The germline V gene has CDR1 SNHLY and CDR2 FYNNEI. The CDR3 consists of 13 residues. Trimming stripped 4 bases from V and 3 bases from J, with 10 bases between. CDR3 nucleotide sequence: TGTGCCAGCAGTGCAGGGGGGATCTACGAGCAGTACTTC. The encoded protein is CASSAGGIYEQYF.

This chain connects TRBV5-5 to TRBJ2-7; tentative D call: TRBD1 (5 bases). Trimming pared 3 bases from V and 4 bases from J, leaving 14 bases between. The CDR3 has 14 residues. CDR1 and CDR2 (germline): SGHKS, YYEKEE (reference sequence). The CDR3, as DNA: TGTGCCAGCAGCTACACCAGGGTGAATTACGAGCAGTACTTC. Residues: CASSYTRVNYEQYF. Filled out from reference TRBV5-5 and TRBJ2-7, the complete variable domain reads DAGVTQSPTHLIKTRGQQVTLRCSPISGHKSVSWYQQVLGQGPQFIFQYYEKEERGRGNFPDRFSARQFPNYSSELNVNALLLGDSALYLCASSYTRVNYEQYFGPGTRLTVT.

The chain uses TRBV5-6 and TRBJ2-1; possible D gene TRBD2, 6 bases. Per germline, CDR1 SGHDT and CDR2 YYEEEE. With 4 bases removed from V and 1 base from J, the gap between germline ends came to 18 bases. The CDR3 covers 17 residues. The CDR3 loop reads CASSRFLLANSYNEQFF. Written as DNA, the CDR3 is TGTGCCAGCAGCCGCTTCCTTCTAGCGAATTCCTACAATGAGCAGTTCTTC.

As to this clone: An end of the junction differs from the germline gene, which may be a read error. The J gene is TRBJ1-2, the V gene TRBV28; D gene ambiguous. The germline CDR1 and CDR2 sequences are MDHEN and SYDVKM. There are 16 residues in the CDR3. The CDR3 loop is CASNLDGPLGLGGYTF. CDR3 in DNA: TGTGCCAGCAATTTAGACGGACCACTCGGCCTGGGGGGCTACACCTTC.

The CDR3 coding sequence is TGTGCCAGCATTGGGACGACGGGCTCCTACGAGCAGTACTTC. Translated: CASIGTTGSYEQYF. The chain uses TRBV2 and TRBJ2-7; tentatively, D is TRBD1 or TRBD2 (5 bases each). Germline CDR1 is SNHLY and CDR2 is FYNNEI. CDR3 length: 14 residues. The germline V and J ends were trimmed by 7 bases and 0 bases, with 13 bases remaining between them.

This chain links TRBV6-5 with TRBJ1-5; D is undetermined. The germline V gene has CDR1 MNHEY and CDR2 SVGAGI. Trimming took off 3 bases at V and 4 bases at J, with 7 bases between the two ends. CDR3 length: 13 amino acids. The chain's CDR3 is CASSYRLNQPQHF. Here the CDR3 DNA reads TGTGCCAGCAGTTATCGCCTTAATCAGCCCCAGCATTTT.

The rearrangement joins TRBV10-2 to TRBJ2-7, with 9 bases matching TRBD1. Trimming cost V 5 bases and J 5 bases; bases outside gene matches: 7. This CDR3 is 14 amino acids long. Germline CDR1 is WSHSY and CDR2 is SAAADI. CDR3 sequence: CASSRRTGDNEQYF. CDR3 coding DNA: TGCGCCAGCAGTCGCCGGACAGGGGATAACGAGCAGTACTTC.

The rearrangement joins TRBV5-4 to TRBJ2-7, with a weak D call TRBD2 (5 bases). This CDR3 has 15 amino acids. The germline V and J ends were trimmed by 0 bases and 5 bases, with 15 bases remaining between them. The germline V gene has CDR1 SGHNT and CDR2 YYREEE (reference sequence). The CDR3 nucleotides read TGTGCCAGCAGCTTGGTGGCTAGCCCAACCAACGAGCAGTACTTC. Protein product: CASSLVASPTNEQYF.

V gene TRBV9 combines with J gene TRBJ2-1; 9 bases line up with TRBD1. The CDR3 sequence is 16 residues long. After removal of 0 bases from V and 9 bases from J, the junction contained 10 bases not matched to a gene. The V gene's germline CDR1 is SGDLS and CDR2 YYNGEE. CDR3 sequence: CASSVAVMTGQGEQFF. DNA of the CDR3: TGTGCCAGCAGCGTAGCCGTAATGACGGGACAGGGTGAGCAGTTCTTC.